This TCR beta chain was retrieved from a study of blood T cell repertoires in COVID-19 (TCRdb year 2020). Turning to the overall study: Samples from collaborators originated in the United States, Italy and Spain and spanned both the acute and convalescent phases of COVID-19. The prospective study material was composed of cDNA or gDNA derived from T cells, B-cell-depleted T cells, or PBMCs. Subjects who had been exposed to COVID-19, were actively infected with it, or had recovered from it provided the deeply sampled blood TCRbeta repertoires that made up the dataset. The repertoires were made available in a free public database intended to serve as a resource for research on the immune response to SARS-CoV-2. The samples were drawn from the first 160 participants of the ongoing ImmuneRACE study and from more than 1,000 subjects provided by 6 global collaborators. Sample metadata almost always included a de-identified subject ID, COVID-19 status, age in years and sex. Where HLA class I and class II types were available, the types were taken from metadata supplied by the sample provider, not from assay-based typing. The study at large found these results: Clinical and demographic metadata were provided uncurated, with the amount varying by source and participant.

On this clone: The antigen it recognizes is unknown. No quality values exist for individual bases; no much larger clone is one base distant.

Inclusive of the bounding cysteine and phenylalanine, the CDR3 is 15 residues long. Only the CDR3 region is kept as DNA, spanning 45 bases read in frame from base 1. The germline V gene yields SGHTA for CDR1 and FQGNSA for CDR2. At the junction V is shortened by 2 bases and J by 2 bases; bases outside the gene matches: 3. Whole blood was collected in K2EDTA tubes by collaborating institutions according to the institutions' own protocols. Collaborator samples were shipped for TCRbeta analysis as frozen whole blood, isolated PBMCs, or DNA extracted from either sample type. TCRbeta CDR3 regions were amplified from genomic DNA using the immunoSEQ Assay, a bias-controlled multiplex PCR. The paper's data handling went like this. The number of nucleated cells in each sample was estimated from the amplification of reference gene primers within the assay. Sequence reads were collapsed and filtered to measure the absolute abundance of every unique TCRbeta CDR3 rearrangement. For each sample, productive Simpson clonality was calculated as the square root of Simpson's diversity index over productive rearrangements. TCRdb retrieved this table from immuneACCESS and kept in-frame rearrangements only. Not all clones are present; in checked studies, unresolved V genes account for under half, and no reason is known for the remainder. V, J and clone size derive from that table, while D and trimming were established from the DNA sequence. This sample gives more than 400,000 clones in total; over 75% of them show up just once. Clones ranked in the top ten supply under 4% of the sample.

The chain is assembled from TRBV7-2 and TRBJ2-1; TRBD2 agrees with 7 junctional bases. The sequencing input was peripheral blood. The receptor was derived from a human donor in a cohort sampled during active COVID-19. The bases are TGTGCCAGCAGCTTATCCAGCGGGACCTACAATGAGCAGTTCTTC. Translation gives CASSLSSGTYNEQFF.